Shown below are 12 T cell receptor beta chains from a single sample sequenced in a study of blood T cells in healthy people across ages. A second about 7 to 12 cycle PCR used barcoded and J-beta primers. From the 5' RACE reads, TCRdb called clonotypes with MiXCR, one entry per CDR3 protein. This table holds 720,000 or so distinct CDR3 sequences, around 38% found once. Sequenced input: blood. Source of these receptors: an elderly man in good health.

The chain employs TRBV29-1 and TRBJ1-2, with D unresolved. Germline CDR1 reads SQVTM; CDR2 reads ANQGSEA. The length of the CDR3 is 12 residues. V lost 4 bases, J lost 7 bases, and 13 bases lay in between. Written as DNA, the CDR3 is TGCAGCGTTGGATCAGGCTTGGGTGGCTACACCTTC. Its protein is CSVGSGLGGYTF. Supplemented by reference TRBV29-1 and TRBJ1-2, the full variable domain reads SAVISQKPSRDICQRGTSLTIQCQVDSQVTMMFWYRQQPGQSLTLIATANQGSEATYESGFVIDKFPISRPNLTFSTLTVSNMSPEDSSIYLCSVGSGLGGYTFGSGTRLTVV.

Here the CDR3 reads CSASLTGTDLETQYF. CDR3 DNA sequence: TGCAGTGCTAGTCTCACCGGGACAGACCTAGAGACCCAGTACTTC. This chain joins TRBV20-1 and TRBJ2-5, with 7 bases identical to TRBD1. V dropped 3 bases and J dropped 4; count of bases not matched to a gene: 11. Germline values: CDR1 DFQATT, CDR2 SNEGSKA (reference sequence). There are 15 residues in the CDR3.

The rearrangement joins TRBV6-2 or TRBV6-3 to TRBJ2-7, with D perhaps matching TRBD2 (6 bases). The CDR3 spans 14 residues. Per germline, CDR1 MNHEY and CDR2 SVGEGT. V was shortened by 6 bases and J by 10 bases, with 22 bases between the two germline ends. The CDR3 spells CASSPAWGDVAQYF. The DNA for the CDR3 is TGTGCCAGCAGCCCCGCGTGGGGGGATGTGGCCCAGTACTTC.

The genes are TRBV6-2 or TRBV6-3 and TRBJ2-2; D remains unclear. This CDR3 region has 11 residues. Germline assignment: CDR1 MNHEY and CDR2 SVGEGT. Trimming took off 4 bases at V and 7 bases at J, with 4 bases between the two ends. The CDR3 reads CASSSIGELFF. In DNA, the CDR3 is TGTGCCAGCAGTTCTATCGGGGAGCTGTTTTTT.

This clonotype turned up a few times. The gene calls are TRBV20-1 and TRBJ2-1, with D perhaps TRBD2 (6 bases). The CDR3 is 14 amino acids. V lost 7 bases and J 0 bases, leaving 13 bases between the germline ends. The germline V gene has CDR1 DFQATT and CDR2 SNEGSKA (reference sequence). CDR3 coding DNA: TGCAGTGTCGACGGGGGTAGCTCCTACAATGAGCAGTTCTTC. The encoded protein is CSVDGGSSYNEQFF.

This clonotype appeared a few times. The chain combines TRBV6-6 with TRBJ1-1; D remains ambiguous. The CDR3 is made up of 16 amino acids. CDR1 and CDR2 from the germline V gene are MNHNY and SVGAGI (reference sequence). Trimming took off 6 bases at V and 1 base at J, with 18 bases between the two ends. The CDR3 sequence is CASSLAVGRTNTEAFF. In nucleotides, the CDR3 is TGTGCCAGCAGCCTCGCTGTGGGCAGAACGAACACTGAAGCTTTCTTT.

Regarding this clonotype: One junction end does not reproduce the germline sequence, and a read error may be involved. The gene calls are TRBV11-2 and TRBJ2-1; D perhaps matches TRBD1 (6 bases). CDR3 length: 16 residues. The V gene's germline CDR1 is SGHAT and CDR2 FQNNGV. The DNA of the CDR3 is TGTGCCAGCAGCCGAAGGGGAGCAGGGGATTACAATGGGCAGTTCTTC. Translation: CASSRRGAGDYNGQFF.

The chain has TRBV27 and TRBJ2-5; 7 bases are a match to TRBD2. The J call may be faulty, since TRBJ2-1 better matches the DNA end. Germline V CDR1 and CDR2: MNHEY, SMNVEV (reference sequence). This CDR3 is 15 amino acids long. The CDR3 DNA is TGTGCCAGCAGTGACAACCTAGCGGACCAAGAGACCCAGTTCTTC. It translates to CASSDNLADQETQFF.

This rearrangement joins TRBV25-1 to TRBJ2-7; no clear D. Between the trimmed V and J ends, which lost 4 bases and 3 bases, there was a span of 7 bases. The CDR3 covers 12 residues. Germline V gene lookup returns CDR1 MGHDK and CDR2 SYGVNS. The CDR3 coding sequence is TGTGCCAGCAGTGCAGTGGGCTACGAGCAGTACTTC. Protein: CASSAVGYEQYF.

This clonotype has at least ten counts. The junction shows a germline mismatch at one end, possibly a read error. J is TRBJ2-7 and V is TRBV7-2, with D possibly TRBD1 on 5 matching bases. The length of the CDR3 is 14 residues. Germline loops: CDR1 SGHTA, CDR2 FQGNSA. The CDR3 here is CASSLGRGPYEQYF. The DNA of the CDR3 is TGTGCCAGCAGTTTAGGAAGGGGCCCCTACGAGCAGTACTTC.

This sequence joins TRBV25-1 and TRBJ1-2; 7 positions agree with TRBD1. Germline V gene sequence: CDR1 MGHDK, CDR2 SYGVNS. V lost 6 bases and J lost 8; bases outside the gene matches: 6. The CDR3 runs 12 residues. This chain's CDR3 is CASSPGQAGYTF. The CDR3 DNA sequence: TGTGCCAGCAGCCCCGGACAGGCAGGCTACACCTTC.

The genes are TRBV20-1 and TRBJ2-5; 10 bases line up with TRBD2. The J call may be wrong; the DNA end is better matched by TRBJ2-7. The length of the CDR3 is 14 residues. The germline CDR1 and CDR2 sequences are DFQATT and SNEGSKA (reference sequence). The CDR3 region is CSAGLASPPYEQYF. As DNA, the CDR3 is TGCAGTGCGGGACTAGCGTCCCCCCCCTACGAGCAGTACTTC.